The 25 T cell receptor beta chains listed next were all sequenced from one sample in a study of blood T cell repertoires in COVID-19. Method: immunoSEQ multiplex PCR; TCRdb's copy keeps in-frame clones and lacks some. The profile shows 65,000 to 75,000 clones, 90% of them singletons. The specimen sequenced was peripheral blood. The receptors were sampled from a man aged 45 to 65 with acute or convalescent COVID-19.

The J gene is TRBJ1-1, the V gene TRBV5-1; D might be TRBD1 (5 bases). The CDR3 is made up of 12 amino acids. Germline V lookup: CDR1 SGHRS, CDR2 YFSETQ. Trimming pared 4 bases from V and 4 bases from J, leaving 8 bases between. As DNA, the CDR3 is TGCGCCAGCAGCCCAGGGTTCACTGAAGCTTTCTTT. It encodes CASSPGFTEAFF.

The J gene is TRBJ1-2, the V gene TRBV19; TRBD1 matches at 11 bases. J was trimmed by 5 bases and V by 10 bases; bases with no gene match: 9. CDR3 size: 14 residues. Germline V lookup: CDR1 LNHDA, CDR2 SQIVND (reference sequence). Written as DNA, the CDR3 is TGTGCCACCATCCCGGGACAGGGGGGATATGGCTACACCTTC. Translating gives CATIPGQGGYGYTF.

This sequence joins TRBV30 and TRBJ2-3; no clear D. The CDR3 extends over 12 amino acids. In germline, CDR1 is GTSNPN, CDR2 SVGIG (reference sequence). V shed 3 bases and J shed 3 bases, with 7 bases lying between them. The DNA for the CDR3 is TGTGCCTGGAGCCCCCTTACAGATACGCAGTATTTT. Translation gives CAWSPLTDTQYF.

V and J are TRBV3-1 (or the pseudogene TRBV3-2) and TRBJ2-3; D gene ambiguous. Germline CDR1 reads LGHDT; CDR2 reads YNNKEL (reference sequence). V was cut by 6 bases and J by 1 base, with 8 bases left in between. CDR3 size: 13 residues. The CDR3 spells CASSVAGTDTQYF. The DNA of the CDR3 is TGTGCCAGCAGTGTGGCAGGCACAGATACGCAGTATTTT.

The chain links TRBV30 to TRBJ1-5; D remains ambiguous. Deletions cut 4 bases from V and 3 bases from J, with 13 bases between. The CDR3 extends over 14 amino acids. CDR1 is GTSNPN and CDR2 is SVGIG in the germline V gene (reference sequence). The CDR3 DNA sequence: TGTGCCTGGAAGCGACGGGAGGACAATCAGCCCCAGCATTTT. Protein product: CAWKRREDNQPQHF.

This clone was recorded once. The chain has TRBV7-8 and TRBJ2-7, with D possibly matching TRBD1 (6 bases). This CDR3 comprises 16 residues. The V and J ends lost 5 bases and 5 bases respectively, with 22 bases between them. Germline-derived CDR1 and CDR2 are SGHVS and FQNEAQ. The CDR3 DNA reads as TGTGCCAGCAGCGCCCGACCAGGGGTAGATGCGGACGAGCAGTACGTC. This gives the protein CASSARPGVDADEQYV.

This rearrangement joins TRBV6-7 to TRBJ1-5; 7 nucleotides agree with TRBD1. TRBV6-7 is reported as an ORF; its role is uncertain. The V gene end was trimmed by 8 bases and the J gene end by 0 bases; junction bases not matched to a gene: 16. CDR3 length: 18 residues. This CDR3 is CASEEGTASNHSNQPQHF. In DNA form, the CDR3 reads TGTGCCAGCGAGGAAGGGACAGCTTCCAACCATAGCAATCAGCCCCAGCATTTT.

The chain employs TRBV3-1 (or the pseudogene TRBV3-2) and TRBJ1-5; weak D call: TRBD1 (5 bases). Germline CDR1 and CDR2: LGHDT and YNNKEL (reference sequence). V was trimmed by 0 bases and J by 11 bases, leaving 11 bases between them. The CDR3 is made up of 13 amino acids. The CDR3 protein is CASSQDRGGSQHF. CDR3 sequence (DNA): TGTGCCAGCAGCCAAGATAGGGGTGGGTCCCAGCATTTT.

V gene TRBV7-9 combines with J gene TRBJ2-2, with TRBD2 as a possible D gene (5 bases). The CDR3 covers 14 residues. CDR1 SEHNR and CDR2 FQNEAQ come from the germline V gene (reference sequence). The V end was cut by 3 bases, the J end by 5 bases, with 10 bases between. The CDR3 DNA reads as TGTGCCAGCAGCTTGATCCGCGGGACCGGGGAGCTGTTTTTT. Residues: CASSLIRGTGELFF.

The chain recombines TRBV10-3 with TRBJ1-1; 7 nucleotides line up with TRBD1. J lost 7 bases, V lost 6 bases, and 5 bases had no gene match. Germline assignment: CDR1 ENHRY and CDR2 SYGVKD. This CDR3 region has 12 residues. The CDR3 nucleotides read TGTGCCATCAGCAAGACAGGGAGTGAAGCTTTCTTT. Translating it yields CAISKTGSEAFF.

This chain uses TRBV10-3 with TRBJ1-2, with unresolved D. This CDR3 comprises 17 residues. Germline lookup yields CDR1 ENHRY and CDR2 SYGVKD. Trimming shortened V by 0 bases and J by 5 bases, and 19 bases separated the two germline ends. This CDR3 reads CAISESNRGSLGYGYTF. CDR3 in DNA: TGTGCCATCAGTGAGTCGAATCGGGGATCCCTAGGGTATGGCTACACCTTC.

The CDR3 loop is CASSQPDRELGYTF. CDR3 sequence (DNA): TGTGCCAGCAGCCAACCGGACAGGGAATTGGGCTACACCTTC. V gene TRBV4-2 combines with J gene TRBJ1-2; the match to TRBD1 covers 8 bases. Germline lookup yields CDR1 LGHNA and CDR2 YNFKEQ. Losses at the gene ends were 2 bases for V and 8 bases for J; bases not matched to a gene: 7. This CDR3 is 14 amino acids long.

In nucleotides, the CDR3 is TGTGCCAGCAGCGTCTACGGGAGCAGTGAGCAGTACTTC. Its protein product is CASSVYGSSEQYF. The chain has TRBV9 and TRBJ2-7; TRBD2 might be the D (6 bases). The CDR3 is 13 residues long. In germline, CDR1 is SGDLS, CDR2 YYNGEE. V lost 2 bases, J lost 7 bases, and 13 bases lay in between. The variable domain in full, with the rest retrieved from reference TRBV9 and TRBJ2-7, is DSGVTQTPKHLITATGQRVTLRCSPRSGDLSVYWYQQSLDQGLQFLIQYYNGEERAKGNILERFSAQQFPDLHSELNLSSLELGDSALYFCASSVYGSSEQYFGPGTRLTVT.

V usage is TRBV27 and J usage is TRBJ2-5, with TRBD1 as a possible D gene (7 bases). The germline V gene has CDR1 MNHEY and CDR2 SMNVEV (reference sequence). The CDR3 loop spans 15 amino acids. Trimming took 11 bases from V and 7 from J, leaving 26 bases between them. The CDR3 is CAVGGGGAGSRTQYF. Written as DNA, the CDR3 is TGTGCCGTAGGGGGCGGAGGGGCGGGAAGTCGGACCCAGTACTTC.

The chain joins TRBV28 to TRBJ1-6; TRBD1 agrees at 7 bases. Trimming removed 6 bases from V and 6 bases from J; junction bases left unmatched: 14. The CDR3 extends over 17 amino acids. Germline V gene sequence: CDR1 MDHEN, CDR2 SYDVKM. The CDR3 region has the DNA TGTGCCAGCAGCCCGCGCGAGGGACAGCTTTCTAATTCACCCCTCCACTTT. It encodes CASSPREGQLSNSPLHF.

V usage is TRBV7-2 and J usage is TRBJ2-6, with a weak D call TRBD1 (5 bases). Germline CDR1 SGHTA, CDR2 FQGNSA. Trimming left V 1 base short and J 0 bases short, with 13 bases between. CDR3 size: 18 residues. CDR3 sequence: CASSLVAGILSGANVLTF. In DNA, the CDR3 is TGTGCCAGCAGCTTAGTAGCAGGGATACTCTCTGGGGCCAACGTCCTGACTTTC.

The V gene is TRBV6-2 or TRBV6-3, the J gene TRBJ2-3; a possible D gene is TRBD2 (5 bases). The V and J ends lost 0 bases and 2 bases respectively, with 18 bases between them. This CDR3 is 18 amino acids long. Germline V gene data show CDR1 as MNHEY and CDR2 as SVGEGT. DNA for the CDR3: TGTGCCAGCAGTTACTCGACAAGTAGAGCGGAGAACACAGATACGCAGTATTTT. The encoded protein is CASSYSTSRAENTDTQYF.

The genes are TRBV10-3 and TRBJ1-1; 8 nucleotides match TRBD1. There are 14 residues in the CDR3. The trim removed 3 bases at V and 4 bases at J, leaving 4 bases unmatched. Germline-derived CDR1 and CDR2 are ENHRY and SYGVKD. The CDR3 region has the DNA TGTGCCATCAGTGACAGGGGGCGAAGCACTGAAGCTTTCTTT. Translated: CAISDRGRSTEAFF.

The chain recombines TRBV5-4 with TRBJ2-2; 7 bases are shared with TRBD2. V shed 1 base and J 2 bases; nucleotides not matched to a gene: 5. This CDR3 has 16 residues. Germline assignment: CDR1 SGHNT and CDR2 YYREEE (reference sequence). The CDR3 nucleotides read TGTGCCAGCAGCTTGAATGCGGGGGTAAACACCGGGGAGCTGTTTTTT. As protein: CASSLNAGVNTGELFF.

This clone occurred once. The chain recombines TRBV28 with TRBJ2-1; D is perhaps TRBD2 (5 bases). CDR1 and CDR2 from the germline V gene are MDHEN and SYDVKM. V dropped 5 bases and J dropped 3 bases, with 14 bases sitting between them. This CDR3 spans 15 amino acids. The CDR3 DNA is TGTGCCAGCAGTCCCTCGGGGAGACACTACAATGAGCAGTTCTTC. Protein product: CASSPSGRHYNEQFF.

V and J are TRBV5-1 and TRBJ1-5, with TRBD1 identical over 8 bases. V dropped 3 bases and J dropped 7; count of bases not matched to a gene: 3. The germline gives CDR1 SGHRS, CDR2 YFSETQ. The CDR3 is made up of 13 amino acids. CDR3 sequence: CASSYRGGQPQHF. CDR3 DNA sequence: TGCGCCAGCAGCTACAGGGGGGGCCAGCCCCAGCATTTT.

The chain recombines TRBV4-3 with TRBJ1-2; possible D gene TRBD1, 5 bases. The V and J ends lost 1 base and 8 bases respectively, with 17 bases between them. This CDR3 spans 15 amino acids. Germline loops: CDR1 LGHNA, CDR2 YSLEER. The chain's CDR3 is CASSQVRGGSGGYTF. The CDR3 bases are TGCGCCAGCAGCCAAGTTCGCGGGGGGTCAGGGGGCTACACCTTC.

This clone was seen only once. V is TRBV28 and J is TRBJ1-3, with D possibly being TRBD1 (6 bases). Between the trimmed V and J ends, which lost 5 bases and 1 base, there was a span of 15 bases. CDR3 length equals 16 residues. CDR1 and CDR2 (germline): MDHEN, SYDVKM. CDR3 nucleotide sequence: TGTGCCAGCAGTGTTCAGGGGACCCTTTCTGGAAACACCATATATTTT. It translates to CASSVQGTLSGNTIYF.

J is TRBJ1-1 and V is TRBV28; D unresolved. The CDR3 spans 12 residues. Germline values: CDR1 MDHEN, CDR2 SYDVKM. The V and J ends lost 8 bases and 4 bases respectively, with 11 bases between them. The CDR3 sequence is CASLQEGTEAFF. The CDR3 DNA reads TGTGCCAGCCTCCAGGAGGGCACTGAAGCTTTCTTT.

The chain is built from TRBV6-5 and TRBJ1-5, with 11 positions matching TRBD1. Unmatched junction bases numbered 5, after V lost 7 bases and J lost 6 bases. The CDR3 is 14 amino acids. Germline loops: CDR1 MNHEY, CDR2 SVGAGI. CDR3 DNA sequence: TGTGCCAGCATGGACAGGGGGCGAGGTCAGCCCCAGCATTTT. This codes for CASMDRGRGQPQHF.